This T cell receptor (beta chain) was profiled in a study of blood T cell repertoires in COVID-19. Germline V CDR1 and CDR2: SGHRS, YFSETQ. V lost 2 bases and J lost 1; bases outside the gene matches: 1. The CDR3 is made up of 15 amino acids. Assay used: immunoSEQ multiplex PCR; TCRdb lists only in-frame clones, some missing. Of approximately 170,000 clones detected, approximately 85% appear once; the ten largest clones hold approximately 11%. J is TRBJ1-3 and V is TRBV5-1, with TRBD1 matching over 9 bases. The TCR originated in a man between 60 and 75 years old with active or convalescent COVID-19. Source material: peripheral blood. This CDR3 reads CASSLQGASGNTIYF. CDR3 nucleotide sequence: TGCGCCAGCAGCTTACAGGGGGCGTCTGGAAACACCATATATTTT. Full variable domain (missing parts from reference TRBV5-1 and TRBJ1-3): KAGVTQTPRYLIKTRGQQVTLSCSPISGHRSVSWYQQTPGQGLQFLFEYFSETQRNKGNFPGRFSGRQFSNSRSEMNVSTLELGDSALYLCASSLQGASGNTIYFGEGSWLTVV.